The 24 T cell receptor beta chains below all came from one sample that was sequenced in a study of shared clonotypes between healthy human individuals. This table comes from immunoSEQ multiplex PCR, and its TCRdb copy is limited to in-frame clones, with some not included. The sample has roughly 600,000 clones, about 98% seen once. The naive CD8 subset, CD45RO-negative cells positively selected for CCR7, excluded terminally differentiated effector memory CD45RA+ cells. Source material: naive CD8+ T cells sorted from blood. The receptors originated from a man aged 25 to 45 in good health.

This clone appeared a single time. The J gene is TRBJ1-4, the V gene TRBV11-2; D is unclear. Trimming pared 2 bases from V and 0 bases from J, leaving 7 bases between. This CDR3 is built from 15 residues. Per germline, CDR1 SGHAT and CDR2 FQNNGV. CDR3 loop: CASSLRPATNEKLFF. CDR3 DNA sequence: TGTGCCAGCAGCTTACGGCCAGCAACTAATGAAAAACTGTTTTTT.

V and J are TRBV5-1 and TRBJ2-7; D possibly corresponds to TRBD1 (5 bases). Germline-derived CDR1 and CDR2 are SGHRS and YFSETQ. The CDR3 has 14 amino acids. Deletions cut 3 bases from V and 3 bases from J, with 13 bases between. The CDR3 DNA is TGCGCCAGCAGCTATCTTACAGGTCACTACGAGCAGTACTTC. Translation gives CASSYLTGHYEQYF.

The chain uses TRBV4-3 and TRBJ2-3; the match to TRBD2 covers 9 bases. The CDR3 is 15 residues long. J lost 0 bases, V lost 4 bases, and 2 bases had no gene match. Germline V CDR1 and CDR2: LGHNA, YSLEER. CDR3 coding DNA: TGCGCCAGCAGCCCAGGACTAGCGAGCACAGATACGCAGTATTTT. Amino acid sequence: CASSPGLASTDTQYF.

The chain uses TRBV7-9 and TRBJ2-1; a weak D match, TRBD1 (6 bases). This CDR3 is built from 11 residues. Per germline, CDR1 SEHNR and CDR2 FQNEAQ (reference sequence). The V and J ends lost 4 bases and 10 bases respectively, with 8 bases between them. This CDR3 reads CASSSGQEQFF. CDR3 DNA sequence: TGTGCCAGCAGCTCAGGACAGGAGCAGTTCTTC. The full variable domain, completed using reference TRBV7-9 and TRBJ2-1, is DTGVSQNPRHKITKRGQNVTFRCDPISEHNRLYWYRQTLGQGPEFLTYFQNEAQLEKSRLLSDRFSAERPKGSFSTLEIQRTEQGDSAMYLCASSSGQEQFFGPGTRLTVL.

The rearrangement links TRBV5-1 to TRBJ1-2; 7 nucleotides align to TRBD1. There are 17 residues in the CDR3. V shed 0 bases and J 2 bases; nucleotides not matched to a gene: 10. Germline V lookup: CDR1 SGHRS, CDR2 YFSETQ. The CDR3 protein is CASSLAQGEDRNYGYTF. As DNA, the CDR3 is TGCGCCAGCAGCTTGGCGCAGGGGGAAGATCGAAACTATGGCTACACCTTC.

The V call is TRBV29-1, the J call TRBJ2-5; D may be TRBD2 (5 bases). This CDR3 is 12 amino acids long. Trimming stripped 2 bases from V and 5 bases from J, with 9 bases between. CDR1 is SQVTM and CDR2 is ANQGSEA in the germline V gene. The CDR3 coding sequence is TGCAGCGTTGAATCTAGCTTTGAGACCCAGTACTTC. This translates into CSVESSFETQYF.

The chain carries TRBV7-9 and TRBJ2-7, with D perhaps matching TRBD2 (5 bases). Germline CDR1 SEHNR, CDR2 FQNEAQ (reference sequence). The CDR3 loop spans 13 amino acids. Trimming pared 3 bases from V and 2 bases from J, leaving 8 bases between. CDR3 in DNA: TGTGCCAGCAGCTTTGCCGGGACCTACGAGCAGTACTTC. This sequence encodes CASSFAGTYEQYF.

This clone was observed a single time. The chain uses TRBV25-1 and TRBJ2-6; no reliable D call. Germline V gene sequence: CDR1 MGHDK, CDR2 SYGVNS. V was cut by 5 bases and J by 2 bases, with 7 bases left in between. The CDR3 runs to 14 residues. DNA for the CDR3: TGTGCCAGCAGTCCAGGCGCTGGGGCCAACGTCCTGACTTTC. Translation gives CASSPGAGANVLTF.

V gene TRBV27 combines with J gene TRBJ2-7, with D hard to call. With 6 bases removed from V and 7 bases from J, the gap between germline ends came to 25 bases. CDR3 length equals 16 residues. Germline V gene lookup returns CDR1 MNHEY and CDR2 SMNVEV (reference sequence). The CDR3 is CASSQRQASPSVEQYF. DNA for the CDR3: TGTGCCAGCAGCCAGAGGCAGGCTAGTCCGTCTGTAGAGCAGTACTTC.

The rearrangement joins TRBV19 to TRBJ1-5, with a weak D call TRBD1 (6 bases). V was clipped by 8 bases and J by 2 bases, with 16 bases between them. Germline V gene lookup returns CDR1 LNHDA and CDR2 SQIVND (reference sequence). The CDR3 runs to 15 residues. DNA of the CDR3: TGTGCCAGTGGGGGCCCTTTTATTGGCAATCAGCCCCAGCATTTT. Its protein product is CASGGPFIGNQPQHF.

The chain has TRBV28 and TRBJ2-4, with D unresolved. Trimming cost V 3 bases and J 8 bases, with 14 bases left between them. The CDR3 has 14 residues. Germline CDR1 reads MDHEN; CDR2 reads SYDVKM. The CDR3 coding sequence is TGTGCCAGCAGTTTGGTGGGGAATTGGGACATTCAGTACTTC. It codes for CASSLVGNWDIQYF.

The V gene is TRBV7-9, the J gene TRBJ2-1; D possibly corresponds to TRBD2 (6 bases). The ends were cut back, 1 base at V and 5 bases at J, with 15 bases in the middle. CDR3 length: 16 residues. Germline V lookup: CDR1 SEHNR, CDR2 FQNEAQ (reference sequence). The CDR3 bases are TGTGCCAGCAGCTTAGAGGAGGGGCGGACTAACAATGAGCAGTTCTTC. Encoded protein: CASSLEEGRTNNEQFF.

The V call is TRBV15, the J call TRBJ2-2; D perhaps matches TRBD2 (5 bases). The CDR3 is 14 amino acids. V was cut by 0 bases and J by 12 bases, with 14 bases left in between. Germline V gene data show CDR1 as LNHNV and CDR2 as YYDKDF (reference sequence). CDR3: CATSRDKGASQLFF. In DNA form, the CDR3 reads TGTGCCACCAGCAGAGATAAGGGAGCATCCCAGCTGTTTTTT.

V usage is TRBV6-6 and J usage is TRBJ1-5; 7 bases align to TRBD1. Trimming cost V 6 bases and J 6 bases; bases outside gene matches: 8. The CDR3 is 14 residues long. Germline V lookup: CDR1 MNHNY, CDR2 SVGAGI (reference sequence). The CDR3 coding sequence is TGTGCCAGCAGCGACGGACAGGTGGGTCAGCCCCAGCATTTT. This gives the protein CASSDGQVGQPQHF.

The DNA of the CDR3 is TGTGCCAGCAGCGAGGGACGGGGGAGTAGGGGCACTGAAGCTTTCTTT. Encoded protein: CASSEGRGSRGTEAFF. The V call is TRBV28, the J call TRBJ1-1; D may be TRBD1 (5 bases). V lost 6 bases to trimming and J lost 4 bases, with 21 bases between them. Germline V lookup: CDR1 MDHEN, CDR2 SYDVKM. This CDR3 has 16 residues.

The chain has TRBV27 and TRBJ2-6, with D uncertain. V dropped 4 bases and J dropped 0 bases, with 10 bases sitting between them. CDR1 and CDR2 from the germline V gene are MNHEY and SMNVEV (reference sequence). The CDR3 is 16 residues long. For the CDR3, the DNA is TGTGCCAGCAGTTCCTGGACGTCCTCTGGGGCCAACGTCCTGACTTTC. Protein: CASSSWTSSGANVLTF.

The chain joins TRBV5-6 to TRBJ2-1; 8 positions agree with TRBD2. The CDR3 loop spans 14 amino acids. The junction had 1 base not matched to a gene; V was cut back by 3 bases and J by 2 bases. Germline V CDR1 and CDR2: SGHDT, YYEEEE. The CDR3 sequence is CASSSAGAYNEQFF. In DNA, the CDR3 is TGTGCCAGCAGCTCAGCGGGAGCCTACAATGAGCAGTTCTTC.

The chain couples TRBV6-6 to TRBJ1-1, with D perhaps matching TRBD1 (5 bases). Trimming left V 7 bases short and J 4 bases short, with 13 bases between. This CDR3 has 13 residues. CDR1 is MNHNY, CDR2 SVGAGI, per germline (reference sequence). In nucleotides, the CDR3 is TGTGCCAGCAAGACCTCCGACAGCACTGAAGCTTTCTTT. Its translation: CASKTSDSTEAFF.

The chain couples TRBV27 to TRBJ2-7; TRBD2 matches 9 bases. Germline trimming cut 5 bases from V and 3 bases from J; bases unmatched to any gene: 8. The CDR3 totals 15 residues. The germline V gene encodes CDR1 MNHEY and CDR2 SMNVEV (reference sequence). The CDR3 is CASSPGTSNGYEQYF. The CDR3 nucleotides read TGTGCCAGCAGTCCCGGGACTAGCAACGGCTACGAGCAGTACTTC.

The chain employs TRBV7-9 and TRBJ2-7, with 9 nucleotides matching TRBD1. V gave up 4 bases and J gave up 6 bases; unmatched junction bases: 13. The CDR3 length is 16 residues. Germline V CDR1 and CDR2: SEHNR, FQNEAQ (reference sequence). CDR3 nucleotides: TGTGCCAGCAGCTACTCCGGGACAGGGTTGGAAGGCGAGCAGTACTTC. Amino acid sequence: CASSYSGTGLEGEQYF.

CDR3 loop: CASSTWTDHTGELFF. The CDR3 DNA is TGTGCCAGCAGCACCTGGACGGACCACACCGGGGAGCTGTTTTTT. The rearrangement uses TRBV11-1 and TRBJ2-2; D gene uncertain. V dropped 5 bases and J dropped 3 bases, with 13 bases sitting between them. The germline V gene has CDR1 SGHAT and CDR2 FQDESV (reference sequence). The CDR3 is 15 amino acids.

V gene TRBV4-1 combines with J gene TRBJ2-5; TRBD2 agrees at 9 bases. CDR3 size: 17 residues. From germline, CDR1 is MGHRA and CDR2 YSYEKL. The ends lost 2 bases at V and 5 bases at J; junction bases unmatched: 12. This CDR3 reads CASSQFDGSGSGETQYF. The CDR3 DNA follows: TGCGCCAGCAGCCAATTTGACGGTAGCGGGAGTGGGGAGACCCAGTACTTC.

The count of this clone is one. The chain has TRBV19 and TRBJ2-7; possibly TRBD1 or TRBD2 for D (7 bases each). Trimming shortened V by 9 bases and J by 6 bases, and 21 bases separated the two germline ends. Looked up from germline, CDR1 is LNHDA and CDR2 is SQIVND (reference sequence). CDR3 size: 14 residues. The CDR3 spells CASRQGGEIREQYF. The DNA of the CDR3 is TGTGCCAGCAGACAGGGAGGGGAAATTCGCGAGCAGTACTTC. Full variable domain (outside the CDR3, taken from reference TRBV19 and TRBJ2-7): DGGITQSPKYLFRKEGQNVTLSCEQNLNHDAMYWYRQDPGQGLRLIYYSQIVNDFQKGDIAEGYSVSREKKESFPLTVTSAQKNPTAFYLCASRQGGEIREQYFGPGTRLTVT.

The chain employs TRBV28 and TRBJ2-7; unclear D gene. Trimming shortened V by 7 bases and J by 2 bases, and 18 bases separated the two germline ends. The CDR3 sequence is 15 residues long. The germline CDR1 and CDR2 sequences are MDHEN and SYDVKM. The CDR3 bases are TGTGCCAGCACCTCCCGGTCAGTCAACACCTACGAGCAGTACTTC. As protein: CASTSRSVNTYEQYF.